This T cell receptor beta chain appears in the sequencing data of a study of control samples from healthy donors and cancer patients. Trimming at V came to 3 bases and at J to 11 bases, leaving 11 bases not matched to a gene. Germline values: CDR1 LGHDT, CDR2 YNNKEL (reference sequence). CDR3 size: 14 residues. TCRdb's table, derived via immunoSEQ multiplex PCR, lists solely in-frame clones and lacks some. The repertoire holds 150,000 or so clones, with roughly nine tenths as singletons. The sequence was collected from a man in his late teens or twenties in good health. The specimen sequenced was blood. The chain recombines TRBV3-1 (or the pseudogene TRBV3-2) with TRBJ2-3, with 7 bases lining up with TRBD1. CDR3 residues: CASSQSTGELRQYF. CDR3 coding DNA: TGTGCCAGCAGCCAGAGCACAGGGGAGCTCAGGCAGTATTTT.